The rows below give T cell receptor beta chains drawn from one sample of a study of OX40 agonist ivuxolimab in advanced cancers. Sequencing used immunoSEQ multiplex PCR; TCRdb keeps in-frame clones, though not all of them. In the table there are 40,000 or so clones, approximately 90% of which are singletons. Sequencing used CD4+ or CD8+ T cells sorted from blood, obtained in a trial of the OX40 agonist ivuxolimab. These receptors came from an adult with an advanced solid tumor such as melanoma, head and neck, liver or kidney cancer. CDR3s include the opening cysteine and the closing phenylalanine or tryptophan. A D gene is named only where the DNA matches it firmly. Clone size is stated in some rows and not others, as once, few, many or a class when expanded.

TRBJ1-1 - TRBV5-1 - TGCGCCAGCAGCTTCCCAGGGGTGACTGAAGCTTTCTTT CASSFPGVTEAFF
TRBJ2-7 TRBD1 TRBV27 - TGTGCCAGCAGTCGACAGGGGCACTACGAGCAGTACTTC CASSRQGHYEQYF
TRBJ1-5 - TRBV28 - TGTGCCAGCAGTTACCGGGTCAGGGGCAATCAGCCCCAGCATTTT CASSYRVRGNQPQHF
TRBJ1-1 - TRBV6-6 - TGTGCCAGCAGTTACCCAGGGCTTACTAACACTGAAGCTTTCTTT CASSYPGLTNTEAFF
TRBJ2-3 - TRBV5-1 - TGCGCCAGCAGCACCGACAATGAGCCAGATACGCAGTATTTT CASSTDNEPDTQYF
TRBJ1-2 - TRBV4-1 - TGCGCCAGCAGCCAACCTCGGACCGAGCATGGCTACACCTTC CASSQPRTEHGYTF
TRBJ1-1 - TRBV5-4 - TGTGCCAGCAGCTTGGCTGCGAACACTGAAGCTTTCTTT CASSLAANTEAFF
TRBJ2-7 - TRBV29-1 - TGCAGCGTTGAAGGACTCTCTGTTCCCTACGAGCAGTACTTC CSVEGLSVPYEQYF
TRBJ1-2 - TRBV28 - TGTGCCAGCATTTTCTTGGGAGGGGCGACATCCGGCTATGGCTACACCTTC CASIFLGGATSGYGYTF
TRBJ2-5 - TRBV5-6 - TGTGCCAGCAGCTTCAGGGGAGAAGAGACCCAGTACTTC CASSFRGEETQYF
TRBJ2-1 - TRBV7-8 - TGTGCCAGCAGCTTAGTTTGGACGTCCTACAATGAGCAGTTCTTC CASSLVWTSYNEQFF
TRBJ2-1 - TRBV27 - TGTGCCAGCAGTTTAGCCGGGAATTCCTACAATGAGCAGTTCTTC CASSLAGNSYNEQFF
TRBJ2-3 TRBD2 TRBV5-1 - TGCGCCAGCAGCTTGGCCAGGAGACTAGCAGAAGATACGCAGTATTTT CASSLARRLAEDTQYF
TRBJ1-5 - TRBV28 large TGTGCCAGCAGCTTAGCCGTTGGGAATCAGCCCCAGCATTTT CASSLAVGNQPQHF
TRBJ2-2 - TRBV5-5 - TGTGCCAGCGCTTCAAGGAGATCGGGCACCGGGGAGCTGTTTTTT CASASRRSGTGELFF
TRBJ2-7 - TRBV30 - TGTGCCTGGAGTGTTGGCCGGGGCAGCTCCTACGAGCAGTACTTC CAWSVGRGSSYEQYF
TRBJ2-7 TRBD2 TRBV4-1 - TGCGCCAGCAGCCAAGGACTAGCGGGTTCCTACGAGCAGTACTTC CASSQGLAGSYEQYF
TRBJ1-5 - TRBV6-1 - TGTGCCAGCAGTTTGACAGATAATAGCAATCAGCCCCAGCATTTT CASSLTDNSNQPQHF
TRBJ1-2 - TRBV27 few TGTGCCAGCACCCGGTGGGGGGCGGACTATGGCTACACCTTC CASTRWGADYGYTF
TRBJ1-6 - TRBV5-6 - TGTGCCAGCAGCTTAGAACTGGAGAATTCACCCCTCCACTTT CASSLELENSPLHF
TRBJ2-4 TRBD1 TRBV5-4 - TGTGCCAGCAGCTTGGGGATGGACAGGGGGTTTTTTCAGTACTTC CASSLGMDRGFFQYF
TRBJ2-1 TRBD2 TRBV29-1 - TGCAGCGTAAAACTAGCGGGAGGAACTTATGAGCAGTTCTTC CSVKLAGGTYEQFF
TRBJ2-3 TRBD1 TRBV7-2 - TGTGCCAGCAGCTTACCGGACAGGGCTGGGGATACGCAGTATTTT CASSLPDRAGDTQYF
TRBJ2-1 TRBD2 TRBV13 - TGTGCCAGCAGCTCCCGGACTAGCGGGCTTCGAAATGAGCAGTTCTTC CASSSRTSGLRNEQFF
TRBJ2-3 TRBD1 TRBV5-1 - TGCGCCAGCAGCTGGGACAGTCTCACAGATACGCAGTATTTT CASSWDSLTDTQYF
TRBJ1-1 - TRBV12-5 - TGTGCTAGTGGTTTGGACCCGTTGACAGATTTGAACACTGAAGCTTTCTTT CASGLDPLTDLNTEAFF
TRBJ2-7 - TRBV7-2 once TGTGCCAGCAGCTTAGATGCGGCTATTTCCTACGAGCAGTACTTC CASSLDAAISYEQYF
TRBJ1-2 - TRBV7-8 - TGTGCCAGCAGCTTCAACCCTACGGATGGCTACACCTTC CASSFNPTDGYTF
TRBJ1-5 - TRBV5-6 - TGTGCCAGCAGCTCGACTCCACGGGGGCCCCAGCATTTT CASSSTPRGPQHF
TRBJ2-7 TRBD1 TRBV5-1 - TGCGCCAGCAGCTTGGGGGCCCGAGGGGGCGCGGACGAGCAGTACTTC CASSLGARGGADEQYF
TRBJ2-7 - TRBV5-1 medium-sized TGCGCCAGCAGCCCCTCCGGGGGGCTAGTCTACGAGCAGTACTTC CASSPSGGLVYEQYF
TRBJ2-1 TRBD2 TRBV19 - TGTGCCAGTAGTATAGTGGCGGGAGCTAGTAATGAGCAGTTCTTC CASSIVAGASNEQFF
TRBJ2-7 - TRBV11-3 - TGTGCCAGCAGCTTAAGTGTTGGATCCTACGAGCAGTACTTC CASSLSVGSYEQYF
TRBJ1-1 - TRBV19 - TGTGCCAGTAGCCTAGGGGGAAGGACTGAAGCTTTCTTT CASSLGGRTEAFF
TRBJ2-7 - TRBV4-1 once TGCGCCAGCAGCCAAACCCATGGGGGGGGCCGGGCCACCTACGAGCAGTACTTC CASSQTHGGGRATYEQYF
TRBJ2-7 - TRBV30 - TGTGCCTGGAGTCCCCCGTCGTACGAGCAGTACTTC CAWSPPSYEQYF
TRBJ2-7 - TRBV28 - TGTGCCAGCAGTTTATCTGAAGTAATTGAGGAGCAGTACTTC CASSLSEVIEEQYF
TRBJ2-3 TRBD2 TRBV9 - TGTGCCAGCAGCGTAGAAGATAGCGGGAGTATCACAGATACGCAGTATTTT CASSVEDSGSITDTQYF
TRBJ2-7 TRBD1 TRBV28 - TGTGCCAGCCTTGGACAGGGTCTCAAGCAGTACTTC CASLGQGLKQYF
TRBJ2-5 - TRBV2 - TGTGCCAGCAGTGGGGAAAAAGAGACCCAGTACTTC CASSGEKETQYF
TRBJ2-5 - TRBV7-4 - TGTGCCAGCAGCTTTCTGGGATTCCAAGAGACCCAGTACTTC CASSFLGFQETQYF
TRBJ2-3 TRBD2 TRBV5-5 - TGTGCCAGCAGCTTCCGCCCGGGGCTAGCGGGAACTGATACGCAGTATTTT CASSFRPGLAGTDTQYF
TRBJ2-2 - TRBV27 - TGTGCCAGCAGTTTATACAGGGTGGGCACCGGGGAGCTGTTTTTT CASSLYRVGTGELFF
TRBJ1-1 - TRBV7-2 once TGTGCCAGCAGTTCCATTACTATTAACACTGAAGCTTTCTTT CASSSITINTEAFF
TRBJ1-5 TRBD1 TRBV7-8 - TGTGCCAGCAGCCCGACGGGACAGCTCAATCAGCCCCAGCATTTT CASSPTGQLNQPQHF
TRBJ2-1 TRBD1 TRBV28 - TGTGCCGGCGGCGACAGGGGGAAAGATGAGCAGTTCTTC CAGGDRGKDEQFF
TRBJ2-7 - TRBV6-5 once TGTGCCAGCAGTTACTCGGGCCACTACGAGCAGTACTTC CASSYSGHYEQYF
TRBJ2-7 TRBD1 TRBV29-1 - TGCAGCGTTGAAACAGGGGACCCCTCCTACGAGCAGTACTTC CSVETGDPSYEQYF
TRBJ2-1 - TRBV6-5 - TGTGCCAGCAGTTACTCGACCTTAAGTGAGCAGTTCTTC CASSYSTLSEQFF
TRBJ2-7 - TRBV28 - TGTGCCAGCAGTTCCGGGACGTTCTCACCCAACGAGCAGTACTTC CASSSGTFSPNEQYF
TRBJ2-1 TRBD2 TRBV7-7 - TGTGCTAGCAGCTGGGGACTAGCGGGATACAATGAGCAGTTCTTC CASSWGLAGYNEQFF
TRBJ2-7 - TRBV5-6 - TGTGCCAGCAGCTCCCCCGGGACCACCTACGAGCAGTACTTC CASSSPGTTYEQYF
TRBJ2-1 - TRBV11-2 - TGTGCCAGCAGCTCTAGGGTGAGCTCCTACAATGAGCAGTTCTTC CASSSRVSSYNEQFF
TRBJ2-1 - TRBV30 - TGTGCCTGGAGTGTGCACGGCAACAATGAGCAGTTCTTC CAWSVHGNNEQFF
TRBJ2-7 - TRBV11-2 - TGTGCCAGCAGCTTAGGGGGGTGGGGGGCCTCCTACGAGCAGTACTTC CASSLGGWGASYEQYF
TRBJ1-5 TRBD1 TRBV4-1 once TGCGCCAGCAGCCGAGACAGGGGCGGCAATCAGCCCCAGCATTTT CASSRDRGGNQPQHF
TRBJ2-7 TRBD1 TRBV19 - TGTGCCAGTAGTATGAACAGGGGTAGGGAGCAGTACTTC CASSMNRGREQYF
TRBJ1-1 - TRBV19 - TGTGCCAGTTGTTCAGGGAACACTGAAGCTTTCTTT CASCSGNTEAFF
TRBJ2-7 - TRBV28 - TGTGCCAGCAGTTTGGGGCTGGCCGGGACTCGGGTTTACGAGCAGTACTTC CASSLGLAGTRVYEQYF